This T cell receptor (beta chain) was recorded in a study of CD8 T cells in Susac syndrome. After extraction with the RNeasy kit, about 0.45 to 1 ug of the RNA was reverse transcribed using random hexamers. Via MiXCR, TCRdb re-called the immunoSEQ multiplex PCR reads, giving one row per CDR3 protein. The data contain about 240,000 distinct CDR3 sequences, about 95% of them singletons. Germline assignment: CDR1 SNHLY and CDR2 FYNNEI. Trimming cost V 8 bases and J 2 bases; bases outside gene matches: 3. This CDR3 has 13 amino acids. Each Susac syndrome patient had definite or probable disease by recently defined criteria.

The receptor was isolated from a human donor with Susac syndrome. The sample comprised CD4+ T cells from PBMCs. The chain recombines TRBV2 with TRBJ1-5, with 7 positions matching TRBD1. The CDR3 sequence: CASAGTGNQPQHF. CDR3 DNA: TGTGCCAGCGCAGGGACAGGCAATCAGCCCCAGCATTTT.